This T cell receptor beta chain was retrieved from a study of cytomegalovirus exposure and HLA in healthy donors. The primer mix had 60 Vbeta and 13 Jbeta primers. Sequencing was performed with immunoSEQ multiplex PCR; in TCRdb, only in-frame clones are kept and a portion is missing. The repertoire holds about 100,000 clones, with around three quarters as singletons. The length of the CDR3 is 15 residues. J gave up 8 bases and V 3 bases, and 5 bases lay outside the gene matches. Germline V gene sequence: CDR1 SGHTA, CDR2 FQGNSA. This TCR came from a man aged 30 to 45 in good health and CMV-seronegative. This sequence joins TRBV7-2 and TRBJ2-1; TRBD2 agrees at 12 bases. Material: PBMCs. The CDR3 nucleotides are TGTGCCAGCAGCTTCTCTAGCGGGAGGGCAGATGAGCAGTTCTTC. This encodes CASSFSSGRADEQFF.